This TCR beta chain came from a study of blood T cell repertoires in COVID-19. Original analysis: How many nucleated cells were present was estimated from reference gene primer amplification. Clones were read by immunoSEQ multiplex PCR, and TCRdb kept only the in-frame ones, dropping some. V and J calls and clone size follow that table, whereas D and trimming were derived from the DNA. The sample consists of fewer than 300,000 clones, about nine tenths of them appearing once. This CDR3 has 15 residues. CDR1 and CDR2 from the germline V gene are SGHDN and FVKESK. The ends lost 4 bases at V and 3 bases at J; junction bases unmatched: 8. Ages ranged from about 18 to 89 years, with residence in 20 to 30 US areas. Recovered participants had two consecutive negative NP/OP PCR tests, healthcare professional clearance, or symptom resolution.

The sequenced material came from PBMCs or T cells enriched from blood (not recorded which). The chain is built from TRBV14 and TRBJ2-7; 8 bases match TRBD2. The source is a man between 18 and 29 years old who had recovered from COVID-19. The CDR3 DNA sequence: TGTGCCAGCAGCCCCATGCGGGGGGCTGACTACGAGCAGTACTTC. Translating it yields CASSPMRGADYEQYF.